This record looks at one T cell receptor (beta chain) sequence and its context. Between the trimmed V and J ends, which lost 7 bases and 4 bases, there was a span of 15 bases. The CDR3 length is 14 residues. The germline V gene has CDR1 MNHNY and CDR2 SVGAGI (reference sequence). The data were obtained in a study of identifying expanded T cells in peripheral blood. Sequencing used immunoSEQ multiplex PCR; TCRdb keeps in-frame clones, though not all of them. The sample records about 85,000 clones, about 89% being singletons. This chain links TRBV6-6 with TRBJ2-3; tentative D call: TRBD2 (5 bases). The clonotype was recovered from a person between 18 and 75 years old in good health. The sequencing input was blood. The CDR3 DNA follows: TGTGCCAGCACTACCCCCGCACTAGCAGATACGCAGTATTTT. This codes for CASTTPALADTQYF.